Listed below are T cell receptor beta chains from one sample, sequenced in a study of response to subunit inactivated influenza vaccine. MiXCR, applied by TCRdb to the RT-PCR reads, yields one record per CDR3 protein. Altogether 500,000 to 600,000 distinct CDR3 sequences are present, 12% being singletons, with the ten largest covering roughly 10%. The sequences come from PBMCs from blood, collected on the day of vaccination. The source of these receptors is a man over 45 who received an inactivated influenza vaccine. CDR3s include the opening cysteine and the closing phenylalanine or tryptophan.

CASLIDGGRRYEQFF,TRBV6-2/TRBV6-3,TRBJ2-1
CASSSPWAPYEQYF,TRBV7-9,TRBJ2-7
CASYIGAATNTGELFF,TRBV5-1,TRBJ2-2
CASSPGHGSYEQYF,TRBV6-1,TRBJ2-7
CSAPVRLGETQYF,TRBV20-1,TRBJ2-5
CASSEPLRGGYTF,TRBV6-2/TRBV6-3,TRBJ1-2
CASSSPRQGNTEAFF,TRBV7-2,TRBJ1-1
CSASSSNSYEQYF,TRBV20-1,TRBJ2-7
CASSLTSGGSGDTQYF,TRBV12-3/TRBV12-4,TRBJ2-3
CASSLRTSGGSYNEQFF,TRBV5-5,TRBJ2-1
CSARGGFQETQYF,TRBV20-1,TRBJ2-5
CASSAPGLETQYF,TRBV7-2,TRBJ2-5
CATSDPSPGRQYEQYF,TRBV24-1,TRBJ2-7
CASSLSVGQGLYEQYF,TRBV4-1,TRBJ2-7
CASALDRSGNTIYF,TRBV12-3/TRBV12-4,TRBJ1-3
CASSLSVVETQYF,TRBV7-6,TRBJ2-5
CASSEALVQGLHEQYF,TRBV2,TRBJ2-7
CASSFSGGYQPQHF,TRBV12-3/TRBV12-4,TRBJ1-5
CASSASGTKYEQYF,TRBV5-1,TRBJ2-7
CASSKVGDEQYF,TRBV4-3,TRBJ2-7
CSVPPRERGINEQFF,TRBV20-1,TRBJ2-1
CASSDPPRQPNTGELFF,TRBV4-1,TRBJ2-2
CATSGASGSTYEQYF,TRBV24-1,TRBJ2-7
CSHVRPGSYEQYF,TRBV20-1,TRBJ2-7
CASSSRGDSSYNEQFF,TRBV9,TRBJ2-1
CAWSVLGASTDTQYF,TRBV30,TRBJ2-3
CASSLEGDRVIGTEAFF,TRBV5-5,TRBJ1-1
CASQSSGANVLTF,TRBV6-1,TRBJ2-6
CASSESAETQYF,TRBV10-1,TRBJ2-5
CSHTGDGPTEQFF,TRBV29-1,TRBJ2-1
CASSHEQVWNEQFF,TRBV5-1,TRBJ2-1
CSARTGTNYGYTF,TRBV29-1,TRBJ1-2
CASSLRTGLSSYNEQFF,TRBV12-3/TRBV12-4,TRBJ2-1
CASSLGTPSNQPQHF,TRBV12-3/TRBV12-4,TRBJ1-5
CASSYMGYNEQFF,TRBV6-2/TRBV6-3,TRBJ2-1
CAWSVTAWDTEAFF,TRBV30,TRBJ1-1
CASSFFLEVSGANVLTF,TRBV28,TRBJ2-6
CASSLGQPLEAFF,TRBV7-3,TRBJ1-1
CASSLEARETQYF,TRBV5-1,TRBJ2-5
CASRPQGRFTEAFF,TRBV5-6,TRBJ1-1
CASSQGDNQYF,TRBV3-1,TRBJ2-7
CASRGLVAGGNTGELFF,TRBV28,TRBJ2-2
CSARWSNEQFF,TRBV20-1,TRBJ2-1
CASSWLPGSGNNEQFF,TRBV7-2,TRBJ2-1
CASSPVGSGGYNEQFF,TRBV6-2/TRBV6-3,TRBJ2-1
CASSSRSGTSEKLFF,TRBV7-9,TRBJ1-4
CSARVQPYEQYF,TRBV20-1,TRBJ2-7
CASSWTSGSWYEQYF,TRBV3-1,TRBJ2-7
CAWGTGGNQPQHF,TRBV30,TRBJ1-5
CSARKQGYEQYF,TRBV20-1,TRBJ2-7
CASNPQDRGFYGYTF,TRBV19,TRBJ1-2
CATSDADRGRYTGELFF,TRBV24-1,TRBJ2-2
CSARKGGSHTGELFF,TRBV20-1,TRBJ2-2
CSAKTSGGQTYNEQFF,TRBV20-1,TRBJ2-1
CASSPISGRTYEQYF,TRBV28,TRBJ2-7
CASSFGPGQTPGELFF,TRBV5-6,TRBJ2-2
CASSLQAIYTDTQYF,TRBV5-1,TRBJ2-3
CSASRTRGLPDTQYF,TRBV20-1,TRBJ2-3
CAWSVANRPNTEAFF,TRBV30,TRBJ1-1
CASSRTPPGQGNVYGYTF,TRBV5-1,TRBJ1-2